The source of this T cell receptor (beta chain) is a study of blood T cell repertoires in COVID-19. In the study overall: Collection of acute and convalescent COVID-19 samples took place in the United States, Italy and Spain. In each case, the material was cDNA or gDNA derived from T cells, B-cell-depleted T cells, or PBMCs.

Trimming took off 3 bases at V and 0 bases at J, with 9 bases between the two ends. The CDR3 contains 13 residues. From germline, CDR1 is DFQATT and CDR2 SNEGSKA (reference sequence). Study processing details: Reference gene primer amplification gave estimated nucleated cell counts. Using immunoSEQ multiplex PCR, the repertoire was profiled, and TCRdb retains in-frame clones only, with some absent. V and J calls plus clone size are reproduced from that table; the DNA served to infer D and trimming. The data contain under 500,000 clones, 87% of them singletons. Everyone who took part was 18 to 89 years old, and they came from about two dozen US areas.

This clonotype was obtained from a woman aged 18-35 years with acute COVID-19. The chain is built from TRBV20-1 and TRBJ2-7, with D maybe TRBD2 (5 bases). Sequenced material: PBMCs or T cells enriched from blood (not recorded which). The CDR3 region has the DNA TGCAGTGCTAGTACGCGGGCCTCCTACGAGCAGTACTTC. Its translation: CSASTRASYEQYF.